This TCR beta chain was captured by sequencing in a study of blood T cell repertoires in COVID-19. Whole-study context: Samples of COVID-19 (acute and convalescent) were obtained from the United States, Italy and Spain. T cells, B-cell-depleted T cells, or PBMCs provided the cDNA or gDNA that served as material.

This clone appeared once. In the original processing: Nucleated cell number was recorded as an estimate derived from reference gene primer amplification. Repertoires were generated with immunoSEQ multiplex PCR, while TCRdb's copy carries only in-frame clones and drops some. That table gives V, J and clone size, and the DNA gave D and trimming. The sample lists about 70,000 clones, approximately 89% seen once, with more than 2% in the top ten. Losses at the gene ends were 1 base for V and 5 bases for J; bases not matched to a gene: 2. CDR1 SGHRS and CDR2 YFSETQ come from the germline V gene. There are 13 residues in the CDR3.

Sequencing was performed on peripheral blood. The clonotype originates from a human donor in a cohort sampled during active COVID-19. The chain is built from TRBV5-1 and TRBJ2-5; 7 bases match TRBD2. CDR3 protein: CASSLSGGETQYF. The CDR3 bases are TGCGCCAGCAGCTTGTCCGGGGGGGAGACCCAGTACTTC. The full variable domain, rest sourced from reference TRBV5-1 and TRBJ2-5, is KAGVTQTPRYLIKTRGQQVTLSCSPISGHRSVSWYQQTPGQGLQFLFEYFSETQRNKGNFPGRFSGRQFSNSRSEMNVSTLELGDSALYLCASSLSGGETQYFGPGTRLLVL.